This T cell receptor (beta chain) originates from a study of identical twins. Donors were all healthy Caucasians. TCRdb ran MiXCR on the 5' RACE reads and lists one entry per CDR3 protein. There are about 660,000 distinct CDR3 sequences in the sample; 8.6% occur only once, and roughly 0.97% lies in the top ten. General study findings and limits: Twin-shared out-of-frame alpha sequences were enriched for low generation probability.

Germline assignment: CDR1 SGHRS and CDR2 YFSETQ. CDR3 length equals 14 residues. V was clipped by 4 bases and J by 1 base; unmatched bases: 4. A word on this clonotype: No antigen is known for it.

These data were likewise used in another study, on yellow fever vaccine responses in identical twins.

This chain connects TRBV5-1 to TRBJ1-1, with 7 bases matching TRBD1. This clonotype originated in a woman aged 18-29 years in good health. Sequencing was done on a sample of PBMCs. The CDR3 DNA sequence: TGCGCCAGCAGCCCTGGGACAGAGAACACTGAAGCTTTCTTT. Amino acids: CASSPGTENTEAFF.